The 15 T cell receptor beta chains listed next were all sequenced from one sample in a study of T cells expressing NK-cell markers. With the 5' RACE reads reprocessed, TCRdb shows one record per CDR3 protein and no DNA. The sample includes hundreds of thousands of distinct CDR3 sequences. Sequencing used blood T cells: a sorted CD56 or NKG2C T cell subset, CD4+ or CD8+ T cells, or bulk PBMC T cells (not recorded which). The receptors shown here come from a woman aged 18-70 years in good health.

This chain uses TRBV7-2 with TRBJ2-1; TCRdb's D call, TRBD2, is unchecked because there is no DNA. The CDR3 covers 15 residues. Germline CDR1 and CDR2: SGHTA and FQGNSA. The CDR3 protein is CASSLAAGGFYEQFF.

The chain joins TRBV20-1 to TRBJ2-5; TCRdb indicates TRBD2, and absent DNA this call remains unverified. Per the germline V gene, CDR1 is DFQATT and CDR2 is SNEGSKA (reference sequence). The CDR3 contains 13 residues. CDR3 amino acids: CSARPSDQETQYF.

J is TRBJ2-3 and V is TRBV20-1; TCRdb outputs TRBD1, but without DNA this stays unchecked. This CDR3 contains 14 residues. CDR1 and CDR2 (germline): DFQATT, SNEGSKA (reference sequence). The CDR3 loop is CSASFPQGAYTQYF.

CDR3 sequence: CASSFNQGQGVVETQYF. The rearrangement uses TRBV7-9 and TRBJ2-5; the D gene TCRdb calls, TRBD1, cannot be checked with no DNA. The CDR3 length is 17 residues. Germline V gene data show CDR1 as SEHNR and CDR2 as FQNEAQ (reference sequence).

The genes are TRBV12-3 or TRBV12-4 and TRBJ2-2; TCRdb picks TRBD2, but there is no DNA to check that call. This CDR3 comprises 15 residues. CDR3 loop: CASSFWTSGRGELFF.

The chain links TRBV24-1 to TRBJ1-5. Per the germline V gene, CDR1 is KGHDR and CDR2 is SFDVKD. The CDR3 has 15 amino acids. The CDR3 spells CATSDSEAGNQPQHF.

The chain has TRBV29-1 and TRBJ1-2. CDR3 length equals 12 residues. CDR1 is SQVTM and CDR2 is ANQGSEA in the germline V gene. The CDR3 sequence: CSVARNNYGYTF.

CDR3 region: CASSLDSEPYF. The chain has TRBV7-2 and TRBJ2-4. The germline CDR1 and CDR2 sequences are SGHTA and FQGNSA. The length of the CDR3 is 11 residues. The full variable domain, completed using reference TRBV7-2 and TRBJ2-4, is GAGVSQSPSNKVTEKGKDVELRCDPISGHTALYWYRQSLGQGLEFLIYFQGNSAPDKSGLPSDRFSAERTGGSVSTLTIQRTQQEDSAVYLCASSLDSEPYFGAGTRLSVL.

The chain is built from TRBV25-1 and TRBJ2-2; TCRdb gives TRBD2 as the D gene, but with no DNA this cannot be confirmed. The germline V gene has CDR1 MGHDK and CDR2 SYGVNS. The CDR3 sequence is 16 residues long. This chain's CDR3 is CASSEYKPFRTGELFF.

This chain links TRBV30 with TRBJ1-5; absent DNA, TCRdb's TRBD1 call cannot be checked. This CDR3 is built from 16 residues. Looked up from germline, CDR1 is GTSNPN and CDR2 is SVGIG (reference sequence). The CDR3 loop reads CAWSRSGGWGNQPQHF.

V is TRBV12-3 or TRBV12-4 and J is TRBJ2-2; TCRdb lists TRBD1, though no DNA is available to test this call. The CDR3 contains 15 residues. CDR3: CASSGHRGGTGELFF.

The CDR3 loop is CASSYRGGYYNEQFF. This chain joins TRBV6-2 or TRBV6-3 and TRBJ2-1; the D call of TRBD2 rests on TCRdb alone, since no DNA is present to check it. This CDR3 has 15 amino acids. The germline V gene encodes CDR1 MNHEY and CDR2 SVGEGT.

This chain joins TRBV18 and TRBJ2-6. There are 16 residues in the CDR3. The germline CDR1 and CDR2 sequences are KGHSH and LQKENI. The CDR3 protein is CASRQNPRSGANVLAF. The full variable domain, completed using reference TRBV18 and TRBJ2-6, is NAGVMQNPRHLVRRRGQEARLRCSPMKGHSHVYWYRQLPEEGLKFMVYLQKENIIDESGMPKERFSAEFPKEGPSILRIQQVVRGDSAAYFCASRQNPRSGANVLAFGAGSRLTVL.

This sequence joins TRBV11-2 and TRBJ1-2; TCRdb calls TRBD1, which cannot be checked without DNA. The CDR3 has 15 amino acids. The germline V gene encodes CDR1 SGHAT and CDR2 FQNNGV. CDR3 sequence reads: CASSQILGPGDGYTF.

V usage is TRBV6-6 and J usage is TRBJ1-2. The germline gives CDR1 MNHNY, CDR2 SVGAGI (reference sequence). The CDR3 spans 12 residues. The CDR3: CASSYSIRELIF.